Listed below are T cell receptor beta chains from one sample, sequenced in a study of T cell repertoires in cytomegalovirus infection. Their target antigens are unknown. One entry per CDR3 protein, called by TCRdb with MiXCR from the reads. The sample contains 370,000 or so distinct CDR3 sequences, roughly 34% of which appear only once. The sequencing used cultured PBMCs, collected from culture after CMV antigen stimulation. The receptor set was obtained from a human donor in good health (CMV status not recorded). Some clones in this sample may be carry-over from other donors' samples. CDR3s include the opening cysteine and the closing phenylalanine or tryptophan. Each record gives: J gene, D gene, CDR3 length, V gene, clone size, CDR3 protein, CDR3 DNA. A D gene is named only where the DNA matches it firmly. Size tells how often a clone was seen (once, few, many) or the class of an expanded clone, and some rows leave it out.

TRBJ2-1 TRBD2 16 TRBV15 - CATSRDSERGAGGQFF TGTGCCACCAGCAGAGATAGCGAGCGGGGGGCCGGCGGGCAGTTCTTC
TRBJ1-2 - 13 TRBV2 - CASALQLVIGYTF TGTGCCAGCGCATTACAGCTCGTAATCGGCTACACCTTC
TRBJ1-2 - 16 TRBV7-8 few CASTKRRDTLEYGYTF TGTGCCAGCACCAAAAGGAGGGACACCTTGGAGTATGGCTACACCTTC
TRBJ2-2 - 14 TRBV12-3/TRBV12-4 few CASRQGQNTGELFF TGTGCCAGCAGACAAGGACAGAACACCGGGGAGCTGTTTTTT
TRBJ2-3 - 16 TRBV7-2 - CASRYNPGTSTDTQYF TGTGCCAGCAGATACAACCCCGGGACTAGCACAGATACGCAGTATTTT
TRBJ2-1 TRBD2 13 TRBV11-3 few CASCPTSGNEQFF TGTGCCAGCTGCCCCACTAGCGGGAATGAGCAGTTCTTC
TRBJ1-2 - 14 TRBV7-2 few CASSPGTSIYGYTF TGTGCCAGCAGCCCAGGGACTTCGATATATGGCTACACCTTC
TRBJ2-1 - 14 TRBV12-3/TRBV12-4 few CASSLHRPYNEQFF TGTGCCAGCAGTTTGCACAGACCATACAATGAGCAGTTCTTC
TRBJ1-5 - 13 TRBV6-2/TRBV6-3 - CASRDPGGEPQHF TGTGCCAGCAGGGACCCGGGGGGGGAGCCCCAGCATTTT
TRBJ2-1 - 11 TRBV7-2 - CASSFVSEQFF TGTGCCAGCAGCTTTGTGAGTGAGCAGTTCTTC
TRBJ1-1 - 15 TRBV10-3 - CAISEPTTGNTEAFF TGTGCCATCAGTGAGCCGACTACAGGGAACACTGAAGCTTTCTTT
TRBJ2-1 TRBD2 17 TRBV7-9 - CASSIGTSGRASNEQFF TGTGCCAGCAGCATCGGGACTAGCGGGAGGGCCAGCAATGAGCAGTTCTTC
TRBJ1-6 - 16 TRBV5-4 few CASSLADGGGNSPLHF TGTGCCAGCAGCTTAGCGGACGGAGGGGGAAATTCACCCCTCCACTTT
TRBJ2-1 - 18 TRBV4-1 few CASSQDGSRGRNYNEQFF TGCGCCAGCAGCCAAGATGGTTCGCGCGGACGTAACTACAATGAGCAGTTCTTC
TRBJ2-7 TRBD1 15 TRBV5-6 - CASSLVGQEIYEQYF TGTGCCAGCAGCTTAGTTGGACAGGAGATCTACGAGCAGTACTTC
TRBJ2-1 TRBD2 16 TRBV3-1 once CASSPLAELSYNEQFF TGTGCCAGCAGCCCCCTAGCGGAACTCTCCTACAATGAGCAGTTCTTC
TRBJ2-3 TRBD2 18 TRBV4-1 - CASSQDRLTSDHTDTQYF TGCGCCAGCAGCCAAGATCGGCTTACTAGCGACCACACAGATACGCAGTATTTT
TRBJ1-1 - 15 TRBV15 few CASRLRGTGGSEAFF TGTGCCTCAAGGCTCAGGGGAACTGGGGGCTCTGAAGCTTTCTTT
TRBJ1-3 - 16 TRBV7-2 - CASGLVWAVSGNTIYF TGTGCCAGCGGCTTAGTTTGGGCAGTCTCTGGAAACACCATATATTTT
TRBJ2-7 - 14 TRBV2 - CASSDGPPSYEQYF TGTGCCAGCAGTGATGGGCCTCCTTCCTACGAGCAGTACTTC
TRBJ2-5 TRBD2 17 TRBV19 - CASSRDGTSGGGKTQYF TGTGCCAGTAGTAGGGATGGGACTAGCGGAGGGGGGAAGACCCAGTACTTC
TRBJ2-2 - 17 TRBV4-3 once CASSQDYQAANTGELFF TGCGCCAGCAGCCAAGATTATCAAGCGGCAAACACCGGGGAGCTGTTTTTT
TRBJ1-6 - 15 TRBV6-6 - CASSLHPTGSSPLHF TGTGCCAGCAGTCTCCACCCGACAGGTTCTTCACCCCTCCACTTT
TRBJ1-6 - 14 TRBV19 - CASSTPTANSPLHF TGTGCCAGTAGTACCCCGACAGCAAATTCACCCCTCCACTTT
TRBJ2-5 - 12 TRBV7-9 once CASGGGISDQYF TGTGCCAGCGGCGGAGGGATTTCGGACCAGTACTTC
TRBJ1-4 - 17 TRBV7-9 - CASSLAGTYAGHEKLFF TGTGCCAGCAGCTTAGCGGGTACCTACGCCGGGCATGAAAAACTGTTTTTT
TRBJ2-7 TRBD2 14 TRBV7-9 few CASSERDYLYEQYF TGTGCCAGCAGCGAACGGGACTACCTCTACGAGCAGTACTTC
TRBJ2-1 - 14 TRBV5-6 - CASRTPASRNEQFF TGTGCCAGCAGGACACCGGCTAGCCGAAATGAGCAGTTCTTC
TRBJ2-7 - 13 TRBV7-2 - CASSGGIFYEQYF TGTGCCAGCAGTGGTGGGATCTTTTACGAGCAGTACTTC
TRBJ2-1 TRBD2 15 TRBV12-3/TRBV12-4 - CASRAGLRYHNEQFF TGTGCCAGCAGAGCGGGACTACGATACCACAATGAGCAGTTCTTC
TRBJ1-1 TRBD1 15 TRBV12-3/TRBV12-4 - CASSLGTGGDTEAFF TGTGCCAGCAGTTTAGGAACAGGGGGCGACACTGAAGCTTTCTTT
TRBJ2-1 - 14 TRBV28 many CAGSVGGYYNEQFF TGTGCCGGTAGTGTCGGGGGATACTACAATGAGCAGTTCTTC
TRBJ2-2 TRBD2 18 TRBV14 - CASSQFGTSGGNTGELFF TGTGCCAGCAGCCAATTCGGGACTAGCGGGGGCAACACCGGGGAGCTGTTTTTT
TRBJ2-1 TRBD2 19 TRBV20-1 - CSARRKLTSGRARHNEQFF TGCAGTGCTAGACGAAAACTAACTAGCGGGAGGGCAAGGCACAATGAGCAGTTCTTC
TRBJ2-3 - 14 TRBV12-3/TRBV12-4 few CASSLVRDTDTQYF TGTGCCAGCAGTTTAGTCCGAGACACAGATACGCAGTATTTT
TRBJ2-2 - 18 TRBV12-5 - CASGLVGYRESNTGELFF TGTGCTAGTGGTTTGGTAGGCTACAGGGAATCGAACACCGGGGAGCTGTTTTTT
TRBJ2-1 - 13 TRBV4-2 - CASSEAGGNEQFF TGTGCCAGCAGCGAAGCGGGCGGCAATGAGCAGTTCTTC
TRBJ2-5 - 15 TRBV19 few CASSMLGATRETQYF TGTGCCAGTAGTATGTTAGGGGCCACGAGGGAGACCCAGTACTTC
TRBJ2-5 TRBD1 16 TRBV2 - CASRQPDRGIVETQYF TGTGCCAGCAGACAACCGGACAGGGGAATTGTGGAGACCCAGTACTTC
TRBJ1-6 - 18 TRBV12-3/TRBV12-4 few CASSLESFTVGNNSPLHF TGTGCCAGCAGTTTGGAAAGCTTTACGGTCGGGAATAATTCACCCCTCCACTTT
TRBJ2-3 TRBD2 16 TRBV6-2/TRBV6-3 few CASSYVGGAPTDTQYF TGTGCCAGCAGTTACGTCGGGGGGGCCCCCACAGATACGCAGTATTTT
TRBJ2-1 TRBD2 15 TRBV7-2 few CASSLLASGSGEQFF TGTGCCAGCAGCTTACTAGCTAGCGGGAGTGGTGAGCAGTTCTTC
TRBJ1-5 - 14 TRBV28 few CASSLRVGLQPQHF TGTGCCAGCAGTTTACGCGTTGGCCTTCAGCCCCAGCATTTT
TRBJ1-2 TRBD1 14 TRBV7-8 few CASSVDDRAYGYTF TGTGCCAGCAGCGTAGACGACAGGGCCTATGGCTACACCTTC
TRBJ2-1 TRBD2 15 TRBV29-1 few CSVEERASGIPREFF TGCAGCGTTGAAGAAAGGGCTAGCGGGATCCCACGGGAGTTCTTC